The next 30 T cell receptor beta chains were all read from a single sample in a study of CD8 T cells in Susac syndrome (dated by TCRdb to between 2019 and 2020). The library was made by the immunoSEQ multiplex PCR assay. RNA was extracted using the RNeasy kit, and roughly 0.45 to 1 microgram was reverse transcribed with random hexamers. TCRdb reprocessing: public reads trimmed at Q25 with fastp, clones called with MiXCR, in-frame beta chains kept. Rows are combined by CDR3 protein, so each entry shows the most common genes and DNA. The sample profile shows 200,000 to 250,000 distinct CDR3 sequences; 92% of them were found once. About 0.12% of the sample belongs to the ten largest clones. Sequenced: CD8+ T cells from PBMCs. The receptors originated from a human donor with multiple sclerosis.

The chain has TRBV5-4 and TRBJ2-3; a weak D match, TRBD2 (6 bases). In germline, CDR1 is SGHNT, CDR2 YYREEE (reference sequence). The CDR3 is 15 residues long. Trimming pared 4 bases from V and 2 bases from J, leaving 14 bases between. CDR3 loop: CASSPMGGDTDTQYF. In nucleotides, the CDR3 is TGTGCCAGCAGCCCAATGGGGGGAGACACAGATACGCAGTATTTT.

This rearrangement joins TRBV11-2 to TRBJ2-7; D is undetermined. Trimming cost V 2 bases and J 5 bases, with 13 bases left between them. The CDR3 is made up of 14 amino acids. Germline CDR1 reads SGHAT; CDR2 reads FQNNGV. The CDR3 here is CASSLPYQTDEQYF. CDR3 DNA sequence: TGTGCCAGCAGCTTACCCTATCAGACTGACGAGCAGTACTTC.

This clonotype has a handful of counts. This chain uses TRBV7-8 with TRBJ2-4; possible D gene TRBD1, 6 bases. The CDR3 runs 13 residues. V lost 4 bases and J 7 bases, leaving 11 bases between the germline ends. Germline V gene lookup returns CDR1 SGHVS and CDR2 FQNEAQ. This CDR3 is CASSSPGHNIQYF. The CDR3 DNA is TGTGCCAGCAGCTCTCCGGGACATAACATTCAGTACTTC.

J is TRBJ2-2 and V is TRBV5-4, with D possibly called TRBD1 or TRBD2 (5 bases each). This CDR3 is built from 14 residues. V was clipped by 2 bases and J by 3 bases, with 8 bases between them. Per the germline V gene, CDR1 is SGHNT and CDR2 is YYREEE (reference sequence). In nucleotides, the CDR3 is TGTGCCAGCAGCTTTCAGGGAGACACCGGGGAGCTGTTTTTT. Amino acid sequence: CASSFQGDTGELFF.

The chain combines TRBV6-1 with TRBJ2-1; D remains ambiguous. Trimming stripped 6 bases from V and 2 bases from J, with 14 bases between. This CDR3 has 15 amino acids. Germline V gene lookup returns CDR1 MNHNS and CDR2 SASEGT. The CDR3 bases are TGTGCCAGCAGGGCTATTGGGTCTCCCTACAATGAGCAGTTCTTC. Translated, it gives CASRAIGSPYNEQFF.

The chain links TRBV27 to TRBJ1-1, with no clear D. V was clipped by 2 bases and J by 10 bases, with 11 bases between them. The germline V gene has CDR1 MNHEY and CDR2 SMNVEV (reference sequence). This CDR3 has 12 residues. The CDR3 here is CASSLGGRPAFF. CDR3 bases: TGTGCCAGCAGTTTAGGCGGGAGACCAGCTTTCTTT.

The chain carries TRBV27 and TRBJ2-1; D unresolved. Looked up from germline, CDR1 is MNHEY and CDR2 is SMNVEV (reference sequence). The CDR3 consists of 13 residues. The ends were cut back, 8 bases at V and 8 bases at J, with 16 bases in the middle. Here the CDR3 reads CASGGLGWDEQFF. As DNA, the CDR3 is TGTGCCAGCGGCGGTCTAGGGTGGGATGAGCAGTTCTTC.

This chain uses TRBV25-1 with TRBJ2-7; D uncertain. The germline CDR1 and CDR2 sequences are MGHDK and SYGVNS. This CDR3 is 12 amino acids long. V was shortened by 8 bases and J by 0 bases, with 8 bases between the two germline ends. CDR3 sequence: CASAFTSYEQYF. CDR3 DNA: TGTGCCAGCGCCTTCACCTCCTACGAGCAGTACTTC.

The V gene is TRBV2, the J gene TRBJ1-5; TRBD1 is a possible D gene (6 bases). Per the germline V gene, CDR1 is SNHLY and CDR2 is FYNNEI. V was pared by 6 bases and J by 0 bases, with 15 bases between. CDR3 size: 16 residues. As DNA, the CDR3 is TGTGCCAGCAGCCCCACAGGGTCTTATAGCAATCAGCCCCAGCATTTT. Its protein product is CASSPTGSYSNQPQHF.

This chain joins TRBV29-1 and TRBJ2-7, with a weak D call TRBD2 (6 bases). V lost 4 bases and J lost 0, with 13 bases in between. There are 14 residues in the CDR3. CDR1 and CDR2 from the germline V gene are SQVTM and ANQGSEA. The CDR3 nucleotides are TGCAGCGTTGTGGTCGCGGGGCTCTCCTACGAGCAGTACTTC. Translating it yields CSVVVAGLSYEQYF.

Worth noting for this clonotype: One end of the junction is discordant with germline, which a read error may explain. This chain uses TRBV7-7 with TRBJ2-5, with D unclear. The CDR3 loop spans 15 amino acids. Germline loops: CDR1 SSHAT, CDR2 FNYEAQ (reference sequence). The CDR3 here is CASSRNSGKEETQYF. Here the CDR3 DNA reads TGTGCTAGCAGCAGGAACTCTGGAAAAGAAGAGACCCAGTACTTC. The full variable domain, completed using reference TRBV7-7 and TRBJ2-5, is GAGVSQSPRYKVTKRGQDVTLRCDPISSHATLYWYQQALGQGPEFLTYFNYEAQPDKSGLPSDRFSAERPEGSISTLTIQRTEQRDSAMYRCASSRNSGKEETQYFGPGTRLLVL.

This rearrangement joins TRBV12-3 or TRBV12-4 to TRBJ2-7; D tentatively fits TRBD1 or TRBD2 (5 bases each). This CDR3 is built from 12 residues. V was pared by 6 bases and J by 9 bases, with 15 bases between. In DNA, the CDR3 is TGTGCCAGCAGGGGGACCTTGCCCGGGCAGTACTTC. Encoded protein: CASRGTLPGQYF.

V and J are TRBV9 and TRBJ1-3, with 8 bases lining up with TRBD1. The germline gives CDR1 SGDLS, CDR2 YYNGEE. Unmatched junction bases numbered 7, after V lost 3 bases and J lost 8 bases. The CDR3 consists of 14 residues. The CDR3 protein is CASSAGTGGDTIYF. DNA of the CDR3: TGTGCCAGCAGCGCCGGGACAGGTGGGGACACCATATATTTT.

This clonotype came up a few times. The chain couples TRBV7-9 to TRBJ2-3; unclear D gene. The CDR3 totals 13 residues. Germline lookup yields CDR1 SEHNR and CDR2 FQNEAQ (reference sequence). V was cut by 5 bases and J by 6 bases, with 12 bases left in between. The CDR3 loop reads CASSLDPRDTQYF. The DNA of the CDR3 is TGTGCCAGCAGCCTAGACCCTCGGGATACGCAGTATTTT.

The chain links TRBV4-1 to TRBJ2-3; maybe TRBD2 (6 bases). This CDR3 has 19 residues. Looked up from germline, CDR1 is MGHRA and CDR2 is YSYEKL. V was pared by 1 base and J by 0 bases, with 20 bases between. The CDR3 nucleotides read TGCGCCAGCAGCCAAGCCCCCCTAGCTAGCGCCCTTAGCACAGATACGCAGTATTTT. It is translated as CASSQAPLASALSTDTQYF.

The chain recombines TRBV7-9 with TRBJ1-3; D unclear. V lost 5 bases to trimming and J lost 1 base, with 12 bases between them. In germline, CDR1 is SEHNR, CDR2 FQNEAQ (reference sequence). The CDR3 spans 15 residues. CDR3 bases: TGTGCCAGCAGCCCCTTTGCTGTATCTGGAAACACCATATATTTT. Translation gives CASSPFAVSGNTIYF.

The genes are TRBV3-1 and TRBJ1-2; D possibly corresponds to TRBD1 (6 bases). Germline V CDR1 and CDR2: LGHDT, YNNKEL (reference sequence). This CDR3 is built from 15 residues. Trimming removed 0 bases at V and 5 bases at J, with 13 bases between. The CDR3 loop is CASSQEGGEGYGYTF. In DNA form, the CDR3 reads TGTGCCAGCAGCCAAGAAGGGGGAGAGGGTTATGGCTACACCTTC. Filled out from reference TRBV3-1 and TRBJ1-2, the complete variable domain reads DTAVSQTPKYLVTQMGNDKSIKCEQNLGHDTMYWYKQDSKKFLKIMFSYNNKELIINETVPNRFSPKSPDKAHLNLHINSLELGDSAVYFCASSQEGGEGYGYTFGSGTRLTVV.

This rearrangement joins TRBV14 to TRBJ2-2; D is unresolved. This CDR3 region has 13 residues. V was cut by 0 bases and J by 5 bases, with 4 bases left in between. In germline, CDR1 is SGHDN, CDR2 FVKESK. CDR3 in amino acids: CASSQEQTGELFF. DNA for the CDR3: TGTGCCAGCAGCCAAGAACAAACCGGGGAGCTGTTTTTT. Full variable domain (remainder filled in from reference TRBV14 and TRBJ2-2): EAGVTQFPSHSVIEKGQTVTLRCDPISGHDNLYWYRRVMGKEIKFLLHFVKESKQDESGMPNNRFLAERTGGTYSTLKVQPAELEDSGVYFCASSQEQTGELFFGEGSRLTVL.

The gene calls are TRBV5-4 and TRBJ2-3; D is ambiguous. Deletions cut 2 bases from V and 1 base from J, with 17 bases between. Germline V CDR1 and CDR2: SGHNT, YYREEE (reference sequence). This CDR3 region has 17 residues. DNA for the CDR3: TGTGCCAGCAGCTTCCTACAAATCCAGCCCCGCACAGATACGCAGTATTTT. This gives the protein CASSFLQIQPRTDTQYF.

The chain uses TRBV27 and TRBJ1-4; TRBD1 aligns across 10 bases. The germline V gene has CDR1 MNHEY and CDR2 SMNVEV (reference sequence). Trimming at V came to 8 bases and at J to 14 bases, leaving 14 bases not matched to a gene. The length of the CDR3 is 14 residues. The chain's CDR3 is CASGTGAKKGRLFF. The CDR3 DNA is TGTGCCAGCGGGACAGGGGCCAAAAAGGGGCGGCTGTTTTTT.

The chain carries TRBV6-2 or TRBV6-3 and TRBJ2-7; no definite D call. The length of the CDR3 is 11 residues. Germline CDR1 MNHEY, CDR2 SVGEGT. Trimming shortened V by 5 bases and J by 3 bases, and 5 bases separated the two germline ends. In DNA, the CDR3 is TGTGCCAGCAGTGCCCACTACGAGCAGTACTTC. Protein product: CASSAHYEQYF.

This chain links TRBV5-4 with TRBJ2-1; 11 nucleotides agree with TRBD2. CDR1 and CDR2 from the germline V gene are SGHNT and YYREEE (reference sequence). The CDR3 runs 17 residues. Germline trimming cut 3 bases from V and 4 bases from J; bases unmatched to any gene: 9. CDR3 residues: CASSSGRASGRYNEQFF. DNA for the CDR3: TGTGCCAGCAGCTCCGGGAGGGCTAGCGGGAGGTACAATGAGCAGTTCTTC.

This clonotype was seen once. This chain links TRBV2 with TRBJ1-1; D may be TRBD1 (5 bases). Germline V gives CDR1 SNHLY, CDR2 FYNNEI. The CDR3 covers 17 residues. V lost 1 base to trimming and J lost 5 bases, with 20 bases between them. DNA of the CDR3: TGTGCCAGCAGTGAAGATGGGAGGGGTACAATTGGGACTGAAGCTTTCTTT. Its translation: CASSEDGRGTIGTEAFF.

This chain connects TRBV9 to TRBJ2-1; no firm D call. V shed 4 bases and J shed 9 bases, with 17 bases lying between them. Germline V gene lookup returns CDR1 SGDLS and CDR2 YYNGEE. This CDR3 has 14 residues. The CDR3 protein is CASSSGAPAGEQFF. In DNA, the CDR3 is TGTGCCAGCAGCTCCGGTGCCCCCGCTGGTGAGCAGTTCTTC.

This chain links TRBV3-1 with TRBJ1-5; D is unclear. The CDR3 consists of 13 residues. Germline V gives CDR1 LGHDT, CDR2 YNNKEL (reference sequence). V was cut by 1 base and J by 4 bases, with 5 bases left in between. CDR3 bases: TGTGCCAGCAGCCAAGCCGGTAATCAGCCCCAGCATTTT. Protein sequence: CASSQAGNQPQHF. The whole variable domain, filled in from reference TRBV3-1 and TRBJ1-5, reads DTAVSQTPKYLVTQMGNDKSIKCEQNLGHDTMYWYKQDSKKFLKIMFSYNNKELIINETVPNRFSPKSPDKAHLNLHINSLELGDSAVYFCASSQAGNQPQHFGDGTRLSIL.

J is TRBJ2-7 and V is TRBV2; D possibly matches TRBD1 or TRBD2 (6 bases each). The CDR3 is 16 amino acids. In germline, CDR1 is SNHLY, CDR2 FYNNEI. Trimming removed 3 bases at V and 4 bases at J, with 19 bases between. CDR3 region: CASSERGISGRYEQYF. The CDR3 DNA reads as TGTGCCAGCAGTGAGAGGGGGATTAGCGGAAGGTACGAGCAGTACTTC.

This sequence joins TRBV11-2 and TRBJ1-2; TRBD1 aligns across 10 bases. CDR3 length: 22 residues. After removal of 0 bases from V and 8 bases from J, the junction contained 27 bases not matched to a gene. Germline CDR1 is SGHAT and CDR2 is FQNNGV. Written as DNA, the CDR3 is TGTGCCAGCAGCTTAGATGACGCCCAGATCGAGTTGTCCGGGGGGACAGGGGACGGCTACACCTTC. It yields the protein CASSLDDAQIELSGGTGDGYTF.

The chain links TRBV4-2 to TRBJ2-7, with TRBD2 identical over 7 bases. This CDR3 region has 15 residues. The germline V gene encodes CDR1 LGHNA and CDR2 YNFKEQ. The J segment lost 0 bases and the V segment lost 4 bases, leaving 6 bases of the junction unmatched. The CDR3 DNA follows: TGTGCCAGCAGCCTGCGGCTAGCGGACTCCTACGAGCAGTACTTC. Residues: CASSLRLADSYEQYF.

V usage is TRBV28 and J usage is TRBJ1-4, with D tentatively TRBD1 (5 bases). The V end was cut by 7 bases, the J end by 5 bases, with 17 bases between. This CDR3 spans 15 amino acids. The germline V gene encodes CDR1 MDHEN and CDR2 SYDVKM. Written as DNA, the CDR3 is TGTGCCAGCACCATAGCTCGGGGGAACAATGAAAAACTGTTTTTT. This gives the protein CASTIARGNNEKLFF.

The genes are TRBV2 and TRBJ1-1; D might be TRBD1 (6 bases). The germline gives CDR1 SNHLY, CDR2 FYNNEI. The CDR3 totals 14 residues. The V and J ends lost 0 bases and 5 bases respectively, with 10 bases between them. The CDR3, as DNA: TGTGCCAGCAGTGAAGCAAGGGGGTCAACTGAAGCTTTCTTT. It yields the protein CASSEARGSTEAFF.